These 4 T cell receptor beta chains were all obtained from the same sample, sequenced in a study of shared clonotypes between healthy human individuals. Clones were sequenced by immunoSEQ multiplex PCR, and TCRdb holds only the in-frame ones, with some missing. In the table there are some 89,000 clones, roughly two thirds of which are singletons. The sequencing input was memory CD8+ T cells sorted from blood. Subset described: CD45RO+ cells pooled with CCR7-negative TemRA cells. Source of these receptors: a man younger than 45 in good health.

The gene calls are TRBV4-1 and TRBJ2-1; TRBD2 aligns across 8 bases. Germline V gene sequence: CDR1 MGHRA, CDR2 YSYEKL. V shed 1 base, J shed 8 bases, and the junction held 16 bases outside the gene matches. The CDR3 loop spans 18 amino acids. CDR3 bases: TGCGCCAGCAGCCAAGTGTCAGACAAGCGGGAGCTGCTGGATGAGCAGTTCTTC. As protein: CASSQVSDKRELLDEQFF.

There are many counts of this clone. Relative to the germline gene, one junction end is altered; a read error may explain this. The DNA for the CDR3 is TGTGCTAGCAGCTTAGATAGGCCGGTGGGGACGATTCGGAGCTCCTACAATGAGCAGTTCTTC. It specifies CASSLDRPVGTIRSSYNEQFF. The rearrangement joins TRBV7-7 to TRBJ2-1; D is perhaps TRBD1 or TRBD2 (5 bases each). Germline CDR1 is SSHAT and CDR2 is FNYEAQ (reference sequence). CDR3 size: 21 residues.

The chain joins TRBV28 to TRBJ1-1, with D possibly TRBD1 on 5 matching bases. Trimming took 6 bases from V and 3 from J, leaving 11 bases between them. The V gene's germline CDR1 is MDHEN and CDR2 SYDVKM. This CDR3 contains 13 residues. The CDR3 DNA reads as TGTGCCAGCAGGACGCCAGGGTACACTGAAGCTTTCTTT. It encodes CASRTPGYTEAFF.

This clone was recorded once. The chain is built from TRBV28 and TRBJ2-1; D not resolved. V lost 2 bases and J 15 bases, leaving 14 bases between the germline ends. Germline V gene data show CDR1 as MDHEN and CDR2 as SYDVKM. The CDR3 extends over 12 amino acids. In nucleotides, the CDR3 is TGTGCCAGCAGTTTACTCGATTCGTCGGCGTTCTTC. Translating it yields CASSLLDSSAFF.